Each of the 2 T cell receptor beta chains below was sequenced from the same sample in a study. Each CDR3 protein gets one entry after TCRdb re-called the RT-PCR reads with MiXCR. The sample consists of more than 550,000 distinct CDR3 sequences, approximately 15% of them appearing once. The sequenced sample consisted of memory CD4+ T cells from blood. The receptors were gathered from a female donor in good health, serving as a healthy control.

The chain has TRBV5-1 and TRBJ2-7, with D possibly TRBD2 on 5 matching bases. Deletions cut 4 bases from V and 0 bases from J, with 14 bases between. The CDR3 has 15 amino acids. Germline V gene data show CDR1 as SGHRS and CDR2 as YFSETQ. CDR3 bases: TGCGCCAGCAGCCTCCGGGATGGGGACTCCTACGAGCAGTACTTC. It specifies CASSLRDGDSYEQYF.

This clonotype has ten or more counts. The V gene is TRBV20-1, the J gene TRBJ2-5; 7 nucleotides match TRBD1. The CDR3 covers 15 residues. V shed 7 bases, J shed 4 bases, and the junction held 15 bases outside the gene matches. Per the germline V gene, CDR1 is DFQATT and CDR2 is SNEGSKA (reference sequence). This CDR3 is CSGRDSLRVGETQYF. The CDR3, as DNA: TGCAGTGGACGGGACAGCCTTCGGGTGGGAGAGACCCAGTACTTC.